This TCR beta chain was obtained from a study of cytomegalovirus exposure and HLA in healthy donors. General study findings and limits: Earlier findings revealed that most TCR beta V segments proved productive either about 90% or about 30% of the time. Per published accounts, TCR beta sequences correctly predicted the HLA-A and HLA-B alleles of most subjects.

This clone is classed as medium-sized (0.01 to 0.1%). The antigen remains unidentified. CDR1 and CDR2 from the germline V gene are SEHNR and FQNEAQ (reference sequence). The CDR3 consists of 14 residues. V lost 5 bases to trimming and J lost 3 bases, with 14 bases between them. In the PCR, 60 Vbeta and 13 Jbeta primers were used. Libraries were prepared by immunoSEQ multiplex PCR; TCRdb keeps only in-frame clonotypes and omits some of them. The repertoire holds under 140,000 clones, with approximately 79% as singletons. The V gene is TRBV7-9, the J gene TRBJ2-7; TRBD1 might be the D (6 bases). The clonotype comes from a man under 40 in good health and CMV-seropositive. The sample comprised PBMCs. CDR3 DNA sequence: TGTGCCAGCAGCGGACGGGACACCCGCTACGAGCAGTACTTC. Amino acids: CASSGRDTRYEQYF.